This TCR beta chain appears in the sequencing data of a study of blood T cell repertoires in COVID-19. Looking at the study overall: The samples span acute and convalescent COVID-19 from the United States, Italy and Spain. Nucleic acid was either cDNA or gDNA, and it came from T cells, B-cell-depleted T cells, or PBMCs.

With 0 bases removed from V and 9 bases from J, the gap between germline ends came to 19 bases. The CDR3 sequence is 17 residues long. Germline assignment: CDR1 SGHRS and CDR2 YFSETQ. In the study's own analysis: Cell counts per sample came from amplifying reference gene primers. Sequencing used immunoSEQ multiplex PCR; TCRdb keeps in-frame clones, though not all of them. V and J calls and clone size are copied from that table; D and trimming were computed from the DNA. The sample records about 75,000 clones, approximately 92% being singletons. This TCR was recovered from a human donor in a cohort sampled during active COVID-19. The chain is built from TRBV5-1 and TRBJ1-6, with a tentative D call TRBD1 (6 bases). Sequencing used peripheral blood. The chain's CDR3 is CASSLALGGFTSSPLHF. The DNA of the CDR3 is TGCGCCAGCAGCTTGGCCTTAGGGGGTTTCACAAGTTCACCCCTCCACTTT.